The rows below give T cell receptor beta chains drawn from one sample of a study of shared clonotypes between healthy human individuals. The method was immunoSEQ multiplex PCR; TCRdb's version includes in-frame clones alone and lacks a portion of them. The sample holds some 690,000 clones; around 91% are singletons and the top ten take roughly 36%. Sequenced material: memory CD8+ T cells from PBMCs. All receptors come from a young man in good health. Some clones in this sample may be carry-over from other donors' samples. The CDR3 runs from the conserved cysteine through the conserved F or W. A D gene is named only where the DNA matches it firmly. Not every row has a clone size; where given, it reads once, few, many or a size class.

>14|TRBD1|TRBJ1-2|once|TRBV6-5
TGTGCCAGCAGGCCAGGGGGCGAGGACTATGGCTACACCTTC
CASRPGGEDYGYTF
>17|NA|TRBJ2-1|NA|TRBV27
TGTGCCAGCAGTTTGGATTTTGGTACCGTCTTGACTTTCGAGCAGTTCTTC
CASSLDFGTVLTFEQFF
>14|TRBD1|TRBJ1-1|NA|TRBV25-1
TGTGCCAGCAGCCCTTACAGGGGCAGCACTGAAGCTTTCTTT
CASSPYRGSTEAFF
>14|NA|TRBJ2-7|many|TRBV9
TGTGCCAGCAGCGCCGCGGGGACCGGCGGCGGGCAGTACTTC
CASSAAGTGGGQYF
>15|NA|TRBJ2-1|NA|TRBV4-1
TGCGCCAGCAGCCAAGCCCCCGGACGATTCAATGAGCAGTTCTTC
CASSQAPGRFNEQFF
>15|NA|TRBJ2-3|NA|TRBV6-4
TGTGCCAGCAAAATAGCGGCCCCTAGCACAGATACGCAGTATTTT
CASKIAAPSTDTQYF
>11|NA|TRBJ2-1|NA|TRBV27
TGTGCCAGCAGTTTTGATTTTGAGCAGTTCTTC
CASSFDFEQFF
>15|NA|TRBJ2-7|NA|TRBV11-2
TGTGCCAGCAGCTTAGAGGCAGGGTTCTCCTACGAGCAGTACTTC
CASSLEAGFSYEQYF
>13|NA|TRBJ2-7|NA|TRBV27
TGTGCCAGCAGTTTTAGCAGGACCTACGAGCAGTACTTC
CASSFSRTYEQYF
>17|TRBD2|TRBJ2-7|NA|TRBV4-2
TGTGCCAGCAGCCAAGTTTTTGGGACTAGCGGATTCTACGAGCAGTACTTC
CASSQVFGTSGFYEQYF